This TCR beta chain was sequenced for a study of human T cells and chemical hapten exposure. In the study overall: Upper inner arm skin measuring 2 cm by 2 cm received 2% DPC for sensitization. Enrolled patients were predominantly female and had alopecia areata, totalis or universalis.

As to time point: pre-sensitization, week 0. The treatment is: therapeutic diphenylcyclopropenone sensitization with weekly scalp DPC. TCRdb re-called the RACE reads with MiXCR, one entry per CDR3 protein. The table has roughly 100,000 distinct CDR3 sequences, roughly 10% seen once. The germline CDR1 and CDR2 sequences are SGHRS and YFSETQ. Trimming took off 0 bases at V and 5 bases at J, with 15 bases between the two ends. The CDR3 contains 16 residues. This clonotype was recorded at least ten times. Its antigen is not identified. Broader study findings: The study found that DPC sensitization did not change TCRs above 1 in 1000 frequency. PT1 expanded TCR counts and patch test score correlated positively.

This chain connects TRBV5-1 to TRBJ2-1, with D perhaps assigned TRBD1 or TRBD2 (6 bases each). The origin of this receptor is a woman aged 55-69 years with alopecia areata. Some clones in this sample may be carry-over from other donors' samples. The sample in question was whole blood, obtained in connection with sensitization to the hapten diphenylcyclopropenone (DPC). The CDR3 sequence: CASSLGWGDNNNEQFF. CDR3 sequence (DNA): TGCGCCAGCAGCTTGGGCTGGGGGGACAACAACAATGAGCAGTTCTTC.